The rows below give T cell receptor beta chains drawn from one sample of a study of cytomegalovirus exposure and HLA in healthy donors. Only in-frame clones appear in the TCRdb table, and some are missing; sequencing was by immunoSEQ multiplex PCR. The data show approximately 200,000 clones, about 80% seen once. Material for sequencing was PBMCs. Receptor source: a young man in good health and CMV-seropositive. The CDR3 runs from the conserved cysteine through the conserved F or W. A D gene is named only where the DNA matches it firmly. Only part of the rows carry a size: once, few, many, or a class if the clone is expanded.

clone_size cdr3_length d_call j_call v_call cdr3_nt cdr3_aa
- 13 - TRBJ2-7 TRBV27 TGTGCCAGCTCCTTAGGGGGGGTGGGAGAGCAGTACTTC CASSLGGVGEQYF
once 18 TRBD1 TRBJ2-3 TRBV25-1 TGTGCCAGCAGTTCCACCGGGACAGGGGGTTTTATAACAGATACGCAGTATTTT CASSSTGTGGFITDTQYF
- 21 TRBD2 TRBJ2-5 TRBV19 TGTGCCAGTAGTATTCCGACGGCCGGGACTAGCGGGAGGGCCCTCGGGGAGACCCAGTACTTC CASSIPTAGTSGRALGETQYF
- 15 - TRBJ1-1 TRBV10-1 TGCGCCAGCAGGCCCCCCGGGGGGCGCCGGACTGAAGCTTTCTTT CASRPPGGRRTEAFF
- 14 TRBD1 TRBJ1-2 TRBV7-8 TGTGCCAGCAGCTCCGCCGGGACAGGGTACGGCTACACCTTC CASSSAGTGYGYTF
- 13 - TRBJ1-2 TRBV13 TGTGCCAGCAGCTTAAGAGGGGGTAACGGCTACACCTTC CASSLRGGNGYTF
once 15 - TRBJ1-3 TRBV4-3 TGCGCCAGCAGCCAAGATTGGGGGGCTGGAAACACCATATATTTT CASSQDWGAGNTIYF
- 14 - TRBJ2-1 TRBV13 TGTGCCAGCAGCTCGGAGGAGGATCTCAATGAGCAGTTCTTC CASSSEEDLNEQFF
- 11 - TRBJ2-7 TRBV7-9 TGTGCCCTCGGAGGGGCCTACGAGCAGTACTTC CALGGAYEQYF
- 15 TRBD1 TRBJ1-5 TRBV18 TGTGCCAGCTCCCGAGGGACAGATGGGAAAGTTCCCCAGCATTTT CASSRGTDGKVPQHF
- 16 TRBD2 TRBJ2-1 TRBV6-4 TGTGCCAGCAGCCTAGTTGGAACTAGCGGGAACAATGAGCAGTTCTTC CASSLVGTSGNNEQFF
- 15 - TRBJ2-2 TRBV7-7 TGTGCCAGCAGCCGACAGGATCCGAACACCGGGGAGCTGTTTTTT CASSRQDPNTGELFF
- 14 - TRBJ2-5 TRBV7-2 TGTGCCAGCAGCTTAGTGCAGGGGCAAGAGACCCAGTACTTC CASSLVQGQETQYF
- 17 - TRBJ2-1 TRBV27 TGTGCCAGCAGTTTAGGTGGGGAGGCTGGCTCCTACAATGAGCAGTTCTTC CASSLGGEAGSYNEQFF
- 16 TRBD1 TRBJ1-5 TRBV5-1 TGCGCCAGCAGCTTGGACTACAGGGGTAGCAATCAGCCCCAGCATTTT CASSLDYRGSNQPQHF
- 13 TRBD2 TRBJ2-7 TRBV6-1 TGTGCCAGCAGCAAAACGGGAGGGGACGGGCAGTACTTC CASSKTGGDGQYF
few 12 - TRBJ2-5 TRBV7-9 TGTGCCAGCAGCTTAGCGTCGGAGACCCAGTACTTC CASSLASETQYF
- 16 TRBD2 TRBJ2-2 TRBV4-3 TGCGCCAGCAGCCAAGTTGCGGGAGCGAACACCGGGGAGCTGTTTTTT CASSQVAGANTGELFF
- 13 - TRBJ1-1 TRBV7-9 TGTGCCAGCAGCCCCCAGGGTAAACCTGAAGCTTTCTTT CASSPQGKPEAFF
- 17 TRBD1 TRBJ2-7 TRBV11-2 TGTGCCAGCAGCTTACAGTGGGGGACAGGGGTCGGCTACGAGCAGTACTTC CASSLQWGTGVGYEQYF
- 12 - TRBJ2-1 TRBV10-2 TGCGCCAGCAGGGGCTCCACCAATGAGCAGTTCTTC CASRGSTNEQFF
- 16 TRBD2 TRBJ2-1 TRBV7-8 TGTGCCAGCAGCACCTACGGGACTAGCGGGTACAATGAGCAGTTCTTC CASSTYGTSGYNEQFF
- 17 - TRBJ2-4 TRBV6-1 TGTGCCAGCAGTGAAAATGCCCCGGTTCTAGCCAAAAACATTCAGTACTTC CASSENAPVLAKNIQYF
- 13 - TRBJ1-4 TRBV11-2 TGTGCCAGCAGCTCCCCCACAGGCCAAAAACTGTTTTTT CASSSPTGQKLFF
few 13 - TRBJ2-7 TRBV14 TGTGCCAGCAGCCAAGAGGTTAGGGGGAAGCAGTACTTC CASSQEVRGKQYF
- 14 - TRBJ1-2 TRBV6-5 TGTGCCAGCAAAGTACAGGGAGGGAGCTATGGCTACACCTTC CASKVQGGSYGYTF
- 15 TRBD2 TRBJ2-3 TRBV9 TGTGCCAGCAGCGTAGGGAGCGGGGCCACAGATACGCAGTATTTT CASSVGSGATDTQYF
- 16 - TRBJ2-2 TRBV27 TGTGCCAGCAGCGCCCTGGGGGGACGAATCCCCGGGGAGCTGTTTTTT CASSALGGRIPGELFF
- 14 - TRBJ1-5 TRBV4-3 TGCGCCAGCAGCCAAGACTCGAGGAATCAGCCCCAGCATTTT CASSQDSRNQPQHF
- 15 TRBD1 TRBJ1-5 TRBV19 TGTGCCAGTAGGAAGGACAGGGGAGACAATCAGCCCCAGCATTTT CASRKDRGDNQPQHF
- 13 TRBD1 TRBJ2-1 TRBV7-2 TGTGCCAGCAGCATAGCCAGGGGGAATGAGCAGTTCTTC CASSIARGNEQFF
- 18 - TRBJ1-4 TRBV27 TGTGCCAGCAGTCCGCTAGTTTGGCAGAGCCCAACTAATGAAAAACTGTTTTTT CASSPLVWQSPTNEKLFF
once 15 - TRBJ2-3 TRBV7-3 TGTGCCAGCAGCTTAGTGGCGGGTAGCACAGATACGCAGTATTTT CASSLVAGSTDTQYF
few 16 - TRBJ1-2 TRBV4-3 TGCGCCAGCAGCCAGACGTCGGGGGAGATCGGCTATGGCTACACCTTC CASSQTSGEIGYGYTF
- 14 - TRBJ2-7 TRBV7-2 TGTGCCAGCAGCTTAGTCGGCAGGGATGACGAGCAGTACTTC CASSLVGRDDEQYF
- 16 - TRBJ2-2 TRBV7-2 TGTGCCAGCAGCTCCCGGACTACCTCGAACACCGGGGAGCTGTTTTTT CASSSRTTSNTGELFF
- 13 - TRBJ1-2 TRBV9 TGTGCCAGCAGCAATGGTCAGATTTATGGCTACACCTTC CASSNGQIYGYTF
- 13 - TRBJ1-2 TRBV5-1 TGCGCCAGCGGTCCCGGGGTAAGGTATGGCTACACCTTC CASGPGVRYGYTF
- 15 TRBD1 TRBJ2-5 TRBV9 TGTGCCAGCAGCTACCGACAGGGCGTAGAAGAGACCCAGTACTTC CASSYRQGVEETQYF
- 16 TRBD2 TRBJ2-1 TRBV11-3 TGTGCCAGCAGCCCTGCCAGCGGGAGCTCCTACAATGAGCAGTTCTTC CASSPASGSSYNEQFF
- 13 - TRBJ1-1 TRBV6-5 TGTGCCAGCAAAAACGGGGGGGGCACTGAAGCTTTCTTT CASKNGGGTEAFF
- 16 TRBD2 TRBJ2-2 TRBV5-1 TGCGCCAGCAGCTTGGAGGGCGGGAGCTTTACCGGGGAGCTGTTTTTT CASSLEGGSFTGELFF
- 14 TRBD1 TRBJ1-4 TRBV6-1 TGTGCCAGCAGTTGGGACAGGATGAATGAAAAACTGTTTTTT CASSWDRMNEKLFF
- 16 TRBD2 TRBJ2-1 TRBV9 TGTGCCAGCAGCGCTGGACTAGCGGGAGTCAACAATGAGCAGTTCTTC CASSAGLAGVNNEQFF
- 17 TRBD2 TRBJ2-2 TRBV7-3 TGTGCCAGCAGCATCGGGACTAGCGGCCCTAACACCGGGGAGCTGTTTTTT CASSIGTSGPNTGELFF
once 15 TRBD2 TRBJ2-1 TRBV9 TGTGCCAGCACCCCGGGGGGGGCTAAATACAATGAGCAGTTCTTC CASTPGGAKYNEQFF
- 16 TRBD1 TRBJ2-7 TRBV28 TGTGCCAGCAGTTACCCCCAGTCGGGGACAGGGGTAGAGCAGTACTTC CASSYPQSGTGVEQYF
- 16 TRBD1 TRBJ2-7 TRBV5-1 TGCGCCAGCAGCTTGGGACCCCCTGGACAGGACTACGAGCAGTACTTC CASSLGPPGQDYEQYF
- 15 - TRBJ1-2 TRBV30 TGTGCCTGGAGACGCAGTGGGCCATCCCCCTATGGCTACACCTTC CAWRRSGPSPYGYTF
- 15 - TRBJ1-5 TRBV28 TGTGCCAGCATATCATTTCGGGGGGCGGGTCAGCCCCAGCATTTT CASISFRGAGQPQHF
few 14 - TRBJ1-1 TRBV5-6 TGTGCCAGCAGTGACGGCGGGCTGGGCGCTGAAGCTTTCTTT CASSDGGLGAEAFF